Each of the 10 T cell receptor beta chains below was sequenced from the same sample in a study of T cells after yellow fever vaccination. TCRdb used MiXCR to reprocess the 5' RACE reads, holding one entry per CDR3 protein. This sample has approximately 31,000 distinct CDR3 sequences, with approximately 10% found just once. The starting material was PBMCs, either bulk or a sorted T-cell subset (CD4+, CD8+, memory, or dextramer-sorted; not recorded which), obtained less than 16 days after the first yellow fever vaccination. Source of these receptors: a man aged 18-30 years who received the YFV17D yellow fever vaccine.

This clonotype was detected ten times or more. This chain joins TRBV4-1 and TRBJ2-5, with D possibly TRBD2 on 5 matching bases. The CDR3 spans 13 residues. Trimming shortened V by 1 base and J by 4 bases, and 7 bases separated the two germline ends. The germline gives CDR1 MGHRA, CDR2 YSYEKL. CDR3 DNA sequence: TGCGCCAGCAGCCAAGTGGCGGGAGAGACCCAGTACTTC. This gives the protein CASSQVAGETQYF.

In regard to this clonotype: A much larger clone lies one base from this, so it may be a read error. CDR3 coding DNA: TGTGCCACCGCAGCGGGGGGGCGACAGGGCGAGGCCCAGTACTTC. It codes for CATAAGGRQGEAQYF. The chain uses TRBV19 and TRBJ2-5; 10 nucleotides line up with TRBD2. CDR1 and CDR2 from the germline V gene are LNHDA and SQIVND (reference sequence). The CDR3 covers 15 residues. V was clipped by 10 bases and J by 9 bases; unmatched bases: 17.

This clonotype was seen many times. The chain is built from TRBV28 and TRBJ2-2; TRBD1 agrees at 9 bases. The CDR3 has 15 residues. V gave up 4 bases and J gave up 6 bases; unmatched junction bases: 6. Germline values: CDR1 MDHEN, CDR2 SYDVKM. Here the CDR3 DNA reads TGTGCCAGCAGTTGGGGGACAGGGTCCGCCGGGGAGCTGTTTTTT. Amino acid sequence: CASSWGTGSAGELFF.

The table lists this clonotype with many counts. This chain uses TRBV4-3 with TRBJ1-2; 7 bases align to TRBD1. With V trimmed by 4 bases and J by 4 bases, 3 bases remained unmatched. The V gene's germline CDR1 is LGHNA and CDR2 YSLEER. This CDR3 has 13 residues. The CDR3 loop reads CASSPAGGYGYTF. CDR3 sequence (DNA): TGCGCCAGCAGCCCTGCAGGGGGCTATGGCTACACCTTC.

At least ten counts were recorded for this clonotype. The V gene is TRBV20-1, the J gene TRBJ2-3; D possibly corresponds to TRBD2 (6 bases). V lost 3 bases, J lost 4 bases, and 17 bases lay in between. From germline, CDR1 is DFQATT and CDR2 SNEGSKA (reference sequence). This CDR3 comprises 15 residues. In nucleotides, the CDR3 is TGCAGTGCTAGTCCCATCGGGGAGGCCGCAGATACGCAGTATTTT. Encoded protein: CSASPIGEAADTQYF.

The J gene is TRBJ2-2, the V gene TRBV6-4, with D perhaps matching TRBD1 (5 bases). The V gene lost 2 bases and the J gene lost 6 bases, with 13 bases spanning the gap. The CDR3 spans 15 residues. Germline CDR1 is MRHNA and CDR2 is SNTAGT. CDR3 sequence: CASSDGMGHSGELFF. CDR3 nucleotides: TGTGCCAGCAGTGACGGCATGGGGCATTCCGGGGAGCTGTTTTTT.

This clonotype was observed many times. The CDR3 DNA follows: TGTGCCAGCAGCTCAAACAGGGGGAACTATGGCTACACCTTC. Residues: CASSSNRGNYGYTF. V is TRBV5-4 and J is TRBJ1-2; 8 nucleotides align to TRBD1. There are 14 residues in the CDR3. The V gene end was trimmed by 3 bases and the J gene end by 2 bases; junction bases not matched to a gene: 3. Germline V gene data show CDR1 as SGHNT and CDR2 as YYREEE (reference sequence).

This clonotype was seen at least ten times. The V call is TRBV6-2 or TRBV6-3, the J call TRBJ2-7, with D possibly being TRBD1 (6 bases). The CDR3 spans 15 residues. Per germline, CDR1 MNHEY and CDR2 SVGEGT. The V gene lost 2 bases and the J gene lost 3 bases, with 14 bases spanning the gap. The CDR3 sequence: CASSYGGAGYYEQYV. The CDR3 nucleotides are TGTGCCAGCAGTTACGGGGGCGCCGGCTACTACGAGCAGTACGTC.

This clonotype has at least ten counts. The rearrangement links TRBV7-2 to TRBJ2-1, with D maybe TRBD2 (7 bases). CDR1 SGHTA and CDR2 FQGNSA come from the germline V gene. This CDR3 contains 15 residues. Trimming took off 0 bases at V and 9 bases at J, with 15 bases between the two ends. The CDR3 nucleotides are TGTGCCAGCAGCTTAGCGTCGGGGGGCTCAAGTGAGCAGTTCTTC. Protein sequence: CASSLASGGSSEQFF.

This clonotype was found many times. CDR3 in amino acids: CASSQAGAPPATQYF. CDR3 DNA sequence: TGCGCCAGCAGCCAAGCCGGGGCTCCTCCCGCTACGCAGTATTTT. V and J are TRBV4-3 and TRBJ2-3, with D perhaps TRBD1 or TRBD2 (5 bases each). From germline, CDR1 is LGHNA and CDR2 YSLEER. The CDR3 totals 15 residues. V was shortened by 1 base and J by 8 bases, with 16 bases between the two germline ends.